The rows below give T cell receptor beta chains drawn from one sample of a study of shared clonotypes between healthy human individuals. Assay: immunoSEQ multiplex PCR; the TCRdb copy retains only in-frame clones and omits some. The profile covers 550,000 to 800,000 clones, with 74% appearing a single time and around 1.6% taken by the ten largest. Sequencing was done on a sample of memory CD4+ T cells sorted from blood. The source is a woman aged 25 to 45 in good health. CDR3s include the opening cysteine and the closing phenylalanine or tryptophan. A D gene is named only where the DNA matches it firmly. Clone size is given for some rows only: seen once, a few or many times, or a class if the clone is expanded.

clone_size,v_call,j_call,d_call,cdr3_aa,cdr3_nt
-,TRBV5-1,TRBJ2-5,-,CASSLGDQETQYF,TGCGCCAGCAGCCTGGGGGACCAAGAGACCCAGTACTTC
-,TRBV5-1,TRBJ2-5,-,CASRRSQETQYF,TGCGCCAGCAGGCGGAGCCAAGAGACCCAGTACTTC
-,TRBV28,TRBJ2-4,-,CATTLGQGNIQYF,TGTGCCACCACTCTGGGGCAGGGAAACATTCAGTACTTC
-,TRBV6-1,TRBJ2-1,-,CASSERDLGNEQFF,TGTGCCAGCAGTGAGCGGGACCTAGGGAATGAGCAGTTCTTC
-,TRBV5-1,TRBJ2-1,TRBD1,CASSFGQAYEQFF,TGCGCCAGCAGCTTCGGACAGGCTTATGAGCAGTTCTTC
-,TRBV4-2,TRBJ2-3,TRBD2,CASSYGGGSADTQYF,TGTGCCAGCAGCTACGGCGGCGGGAGTGCAGATACGCAGTATTTT
-,TRBV6-5,TRBJ1-4,-,CASSWRQDEEKLFF,TGTGCCAGCAGTTGGAGACAGGACGAGGAAAAACTGTTTTTT
-,TRBV29-1,TRBJ1-4,-,CSVEVGMGEKLFF,TGCAGCGTTGAGGTGGGGATGGGTGAAAAACTGTTTTTT
-,TRBV11-2,TRBJ2-7,-,CASSLRRGDEQYF,TGTGCCAGCAGCTTGAGGAGAGGGGACGAGCAGTACTTC
-,TRBV28,TRBJ1-1,TRBD1,CASSGGGLIMNTEAFF,TGTGCCAGCAGTGGAGGGGGCCTCATCATGAACACTGAAGCTTTCTTT
-,TRBV7-3,TRBJ2-3,-,CASSLKGSLGAQYF,TGTGCCAGCAGCTTAAAAGGCAGCCTAGGAGCGCAGTATTTT
few,TRBV7-9,TRBJ2-7,TRBD1,CASSPQDRSYEQYF,TGTGCCAGCAGCCCACAGGACAGGTCCTACGAGCAGTACTTC
-,TRBV30,TRBJ2-1,-,CAWSKGYNEQFF,TGTGCCTGGAGTAAAGGATACAATGAGCAGTTCTTC
-,TRBV13,TRBJ2-1,TRBD2,CASSHPLAGGLYNEQFF,TGTGCCAGCAGCCACCCCCTAGCGGGAGGCCTGTACAATGAGCAGTTCTTC
-,TRBV14,TRBJ2-7,TRBD2,CASSQKATSVFYEQYF,TGTGCCAGCAGCCAAAAGGCCACTAGCGTTTTCTACGAGCAGTACTTC
-,TRBV6-1,TRBJ2-1,-,CASSELFNEQFF,TGTGCCAGCAGTGAACTTTTCAATGAGCAGTTCTTC
few,TRBV5-1,TRBJ2-7,-,CASSLAPEREQYF,TGCGCCAGCAGCTTGGCCCCAGAGAGAGAGCAGTACTTC
-,TRBV28,TRBJ2-7,-,CASSASDGYEQYF,TGTGCCAGCAGTGCCTCGGACGGCTACGAGCAGTACTTC
once,TRBV29-1,TRBJ2-7,-,CSVASQDYEQYF,TGCAGCGTTGCCAGCCAGGACTACGAGCAGTACTTC
few,TRBV19,TRBJ2-7,-,CASGGLYGEQYF,TGTGCCAGCGGGGGCCTCTACGGCGAGCAGTACTTC
-,TRBV28,TRBJ2-6,-,CASSWAGANVLTF,TGTGCCAGCAGTTGGGCTGGGGCCAACGTCCTGACTTTC
-,TRBV28,TRBJ2-2,-,CASIHSGGGSGELFF,TGTGCCAGCATTCACTCCGGGGGAGGTAGCGGGGAGCTGTTTTTT